The 32 T cell receptor beta chains presented below share a single source sample, sequenced in a study of PD-L1 blockade in urothelial cancer. TCRdb's copy holds only in-frame clones and misses some; the assay was immunoSEQ multiplex PCR. The repertoire holds roughly 38,000 clones, 75% to 85% seen once, with 6.8% in the top ten. Time point specified: pretreatment peripheral blood. The starting material was PBMCs, obtained around atezolizumab (anti-PD-L1) treatment. The source is a man in his 60s with urothelial cancer.

The chain joins TRBV28 to TRBJ1-4, with TRBD1 as a possible D gene (5 bases). The CDR3 loop spans 15 amino acids. CDR1 is MDHEN, CDR2 SYDVKM, per germline. V was shortened by 5 bases and J by 0 bases, with 10 bases between the two germline ends. The CDR3 region is CASSGGGSTNEKLFF. CDR3 DNA: TGTGCCAGCAGTGGGGGAGGATCAACTAATGAAAAACTGTTTTTT.

V is TRBV25-1 and J is TRBJ1-1; D possibly corresponds to TRBD1 (6 bases). Germline V gene lookup returns CDR1 MGHDK and CDR2 SYGVNS. CDR3 length: 15 residues. The ends were cut back, 3 bases at V and 0 bases at J, with 11 bases in the middle. The CDR3 DNA is TGTGCCAGCAGTGAGCGCGACAGGATGAACACTGAAGCTTTCTTT. It is translated as CASSERDRMNTEAFF.

In the case of this clone: Other DNA sequences in the sample encode the same CDR3. The J gene is TRBJ1-2, the V gene TRBV19; D gene uncertain. From germline, CDR1 is LNHDA and CDR2 SQIVND (reference sequence). The CDR3 spans 14 residues. Between the trimmed V and J ends, which lost 3 bases and 3 bases, there was a span of 11 bases. The CDR3 sequence: CASSMAGNDYGYTF. Written as DNA, the CDR3 is TGTGCCAGTAGTATGGCAGGCAACGACTATGGCTACACCTTC.

The chain recombines TRBV28 with TRBJ1-1; D ambiguous. The CDR3 contains 13 residues. Trimming removed 7 bases at V and 3 bases at J, with 12 bases between. The germline V gene has CDR1 MDHEN and CDR2 SYDVKM. This CDR3 is CASNRGRDTEAFF. DNA of the CDR3: TGTGCCAGCAATCGGGGTCGGGACACTGAAGCTTTCTTT.

This clone was found a few times. The chain carries TRBV9 and TRBJ1-4; D gene ambiguous. Per germline, CDR1 SGDLS and CDR2 YYNGEE. The CDR3 has 15 residues. V was clipped by 0 bases and J by 3 bases, with 9 bases between them. CDR3 region: CASSVAGTPNEKLFF. In nucleotides, the CDR3 is TGTGCCAGCAGCGTAGCAGGCACCCCTAATGAAAAACTGTTTTTT.

The chain recombines TRBV5-1 with TRBJ2-2, with a weak D call TRBD1 (6 bases). Germline V gene lookup returns CDR1 SGHRS and CDR2 YFSETQ. The V and J ends lost 0 bases and 5 bases respectively, with 8 bases between them. The CDR3 is made up of 14 amino acids. The CDR3 region is CASSLADRTGELFF. Here the CDR3 DNA reads TGCGCCAGCAGCTTGGCGGACAGAACCGGGGAGCTGTTTTTT.

This rearrangement joins TRBV14 to TRBJ1-2, with D maybe TRBD1 (6 bases). This CDR3 is 14 amino acids long. Germline lookup yields CDR1 SGHDN and CDR2 FVKESK. V shed 3 bases and J shed 8 bases, with 16 bases lying between them. This chain's CDR3 is CASSQSGGAKGYTF. The CDR3 nucleotides read TGTGCCAGCAGCCAGTCCGGGGGGGCTAAGGGCTACACCTTC.

This chain joins TRBV19 and TRBJ2-1; maybe TRBD1 (6 bases). The germline V gene has CDR1 LNHDA and CDR2 SQIVND (reference sequence). The CDR3 is 13 amino acids. Deletions cut 6 bases from V and 4 bases from J, with 10 bases between. For the CDR3, the DNA is TGTGCCAGTAGCCAAGACAGGTACAATGAGCAGTTCTTC. Translation gives CASSQDRYNEQFF.

This clone was found a few times. This chain joins TRBV28 and TRBJ1-2; 9 nucleotides match TRBD1. Trimming removed 8 bases from V and 7 bases from J; junction bases left unmatched: 14. Germline CDR1 and CDR2: MDHEN and SYDVKM. The CDR3 covers 15 residues. The CDR3 region is CASFRGGTGFGGYTF. The DNA for the CDR3 is TGTGCCAGCTTTAGGGGAGGGACAGGGTTCGGTGGCTACACCTTC.

The rearrangement links TRBV7-3 to TRBJ2-5; tentatively, D is TRBD1 (6 bases). Germline V CDR1 and CDR2: SGHTA, FQGTGA. Trimming cost V 4 bases and J 4 bases, with 22 bases left between them. The CDR3 totals 17 residues. The DNA of the CDR3 is TGTGCCAGCAGCTCCCGAGGGGGTCGACTAACTGGAGAGACCCAGTACTTC. This sequence encodes CASSSRGGRLTGETQYF.

The chain recombines TRBV10-3 with TRBJ2-1; 8 bases agree with TRBD1. The CDR3 is 15 amino acids. V lost 5 bases to trimming and J lost 5 bases; unmatched junction nucleotides: 8. Germline values: CDR1 ENHRY, CDR2 SYGVKD. In DNA, the CDR3 is TGTGCCATCAGTCTAAGACAGGGGTCGAACAATGAGCAGTTCTTC. Protein sequence: CAISLRQGSNNEQFF.

The CDR3 DNA reads TGTGCCAGCAGCCGGGAGTACTACGAGCAGTACTTC. Translating it yields CASSREYYEQYF. V usage is TRBV6-1 and J usage is TRBJ2-7; D may be TRBD2 (6 bases). Trimming cost V 6 bases and J 3 bases, with 9 bases left between them. Per germline, CDR1 MNHNS and CDR2 SASEGT. The CDR3 has 12 residues.

The chain links TRBV7-9 to TRBJ2-2, with 7 nucleotides matching TRBD1. CDR1 and CDR2 from the germline V gene are SEHNR and FQNEAQ (reference sequence). The length of the CDR3 is 14 residues. The junction had 4 bases not matched to a gene; V was cut back by 6 bases and J by 3 bases. Here the CDR3 reads CASRTDRDTGELFF. DNA for the CDR3: TGTGCCAGCAGAACCGACAGGGACACCGGGGAGCTGTTTTTT. The entire variable domain, with the rest obtained from reference TRBV7-9 and TRBJ2-2, is as follows: DTGVSQNPRHKITKRGQNVTFRCDPISEHNRLYWYRQTLGQGPEFLTYFQNEAQLEKSRLLSDRFSAERPKGSFSTLEIQRTEQGDSAMYLCASRTDRDTGELFFGEGSRLTVL.

The genes are TRBV5-1 and TRBJ1-4; D perhaps matches TRBD1 (5 bases). Trimming pared 0 bases from V and 5 bases from J, leaving 8 bases between. The CDR3 covers 14 residues. Germline lookup yields CDR1 SGHRS and CDR2 YFSETQ. The CDR3 loop is CASSLDGGNEKLFF. CDR3 DNA sequence: TGCGCCAGCAGCTTGGATGGGGGGAATGAAAAACTGTTTTTT.

This clone came up a few times. The chain joins TRBV5-1 to TRBJ1-5; weak D call: TRBD1 (5 bases). V lost 2 bases and J 1 base, leaving 7 bases between the germline ends. The CDR3 has 14 residues. CDR1 is SGHRS and CDR2 is YFSETQ in the germline V gene. The CDR3 bases are TGCGCCAGCAGCTTCGCAGGGAGCAATCAGCCCCAGCATTTT. This encodes CASSFAGSNQPQHF.

The chain is built from TRBV7-9 and TRBJ1-1; 9 positions match TRBD1. The CDR3 totals 15 residues. After removal of 1 base from V and 4 bases from J, the junction contained 4 bases not matched to a gene. Germline CDR1 reads SEHNR; CDR2 reads FQNEAQ (reference sequence). In nucleotides, the CDR3 is TGTGCCAGCAGCTTAGGGACAGGGGATGGCACTGAAGCTTTCTTT. It codes for CASSLGTGDGTEAFF. The full variable domain, completed using reference TRBV7-9 and TRBJ1-1, is DTGVSQNPRHKITKRGQNVTFRCDPISEHNRLYWYRQTLGQGPEFLTYFQNEAQLEKSRLLSDRFSAERPKGSFSTLEIQRTEQGDSAMYLCASSLGTGDGTEAFFGQGTRLTVV.

The rearrangement uses TRBV7-3 and TRBJ2-3; D may be TRBD1 (7 bases). The germline V gene encodes CDR1 SGHTA and CDR2 FQGTGA. The germline V and J ends were trimmed by 3 bases and 5 bases, with 12 bases remaining between them. This CDR3 is 14 amino acids long. The CDR3 DNA follows: TGTGCCAGCAGCTTTCAGGGGGGCATAGATACGCAGTATTTT. Amino acids: CASSFQGGIDTQYF.

This sequence joins TRBV7-2 and TRBJ2-3; TRBD2 aligns across 7 bases. Germline CDR1 reads SGHTA; CDR2 reads FQGNSA. The J segment lost 6 bases and the V segment lost 5 bases, leaving 14 bases of the junction unmatched. This CDR3 has 16 residues. CDR3 protein: CASSLLGAGVADTQYF. CDR3 DNA: TGTGCCAGCAGCCTACTAGGCGCGGGGGTCGCGGATACGCAGTATTTT.

By sample fraction, this clone is medium-sized. The chain carries TRBV4-1 and TRBJ2-7, with 7 bases that match TRBD1. Germline V gene lookup returns CDR1 MGHRA and CDR2 YSYEKL. The junction had 6 bases not matched to a gene; V was cut back by 4 bases and J by 3 bases. The CDR3 is made up of 14 amino acids. CDR3 sequence: CASSPTGQIYEQYF. The CDR3 region has the DNA TGCGCCAGCAGCCCGACGGGACAGATCTACGAGCAGTACTTC.

V usage is TRBV5-8 and J usage is TRBJ1-1; D is uncertain. Trimming pared 1 base from V and 7 bases from J, leaving 11 bases between. This CDR3 spans 13 amino acids. From germline, CDR1 is SGHTS and CDR2 YDEGEE. This CDR3 is CASSLSGTGEAFF. The CDR3 DNA follows: TGTGCCAGCAGCTTGTCGGGTACTGGTGAAGCTTTCTTT.

The rearrangement uses TRBV28 and TRBJ1-6; no reliable D call. Deletions cut 6 bases from V and 6 bases from J, with 12 bases between. This CDR3 is 14 amino acids long. Germline V lookup: CDR1 MDHEN, CDR2 SYDVKM. The CDR3 DNA is TGTGCCAGCAGACCGGGGTTCATTAATTCACCCCTCCACTTT. Protein sequence: CASRPGFINSPLHF.

The J gene is TRBJ1-1, the V gene TRBV4-1, with D unclear. The germline V gene encodes CDR1 MGHRA and CDR2 YSYEKL. With 0 bases removed from V and 3 bases from J, the gap between germline ends came to 17 bases. CDR3 size: 17 residues. The CDR3 protein is CASSQEIAVEVDTEAFF. Here the CDR3 DNA reads TGCGCCAGCAGCCAAGAGATAGCGGTCGAGGTGGACACTGAAGCTTTCTTT.

The chain carries TRBV6-5 and TRBJ2-7, with TRBD1 matching over 12 bases. The CDR3 sequence is 15 residues long. The J segment lost 7 bases and the V segment lost 4 bases, leaving 8 bases of the junction unmatched. CDR1 is MNHEY, CDR2 SVGAGI, per germline. CDR3 region: CASSSGGQGAREQYF. The CDR3 bases are TGTGCCAGCAGTTCTGGGGGACAGGGGGCGCGTGAGCAGTACTTC.

The J gene is TRBJ2-7, the V gene TRBV10-2; 7 nucleotides line up with TRBD2. V shed 0 bases, J shed 2 bases, and the junction held 1 base outside the gene matches. This CDR3 is built from 14 residues. Germline V gene lookup returns CDR1 WSHSY and CDR2 SAAADI. CDR3 in DNA: TGCGCCAGCAGTGAGTCGCTAGCGGCCTACGAGCAGTACTTC. Its translation is CASSESLAAYEQYF.

This clone was found a few times. The genes are TRBV7-6 and TRBJ2-2; 10 positions match TRBD2. J gave up 3 bases and V 1 base, and 11 bases lay outside the gene matches. CDR1 is SGHVS, CDR2 FNYEAQ, per germline. This CDR3 has 19 residues. This CDR3 reads CASSLEVSGGLRDTGELFF. DNA of the CDR3: TGTGCCAGCAGCTTAGAAGTTAGCGGGGGGCTTAGGGACACCGGGGAGCTGTTTTTT.

This clone has only a few counts. Written as DNA, the CDR3 is TGCAGCGTCTCGGGACAGGGGTTTGGCTACACCTTC. This codes for CSVSGQGFGYTF. The chain recombines TRBV29-1 with TRBJ1-2; 10 positions agree with TRBD1. J gave up 7 bases and V 6 bases, and 5 bases lay outside the gene matches. Germline V gives CDR1 SQVTM, CDR2 ANQGSEA. The CDR3 has 12 residues. Supplemented by reference TRBV29-1 and TRBJ1-2, the full variable domain reads SAVISQKPSRDICQRGTSLTIQCQVDSQVTMMFWYRQQPGQSLTLIATANQGSEATYESGFVIDKFPISRPNLTFSTLTVSNMSPEDSSIYLCSVSGQGFGYTFGSGTRLTVV.

This chain uses TRBV27 with TRBJ1-6; D gene unclear. V was pared by 3 bases and J by 5 bases, with 8 bases between. This CDR3 is built from 14 residues. Germline assignment: CDR1 MNHEY and CDR2 SMNVEV (reference sequence). CDR3 bases: TGTGCCAGCAGTTTTACCGGGAATAATTCACCCCTCCACTTT. The encoded protein is CASSFTGNNSPLHF.

The V and J genes are TRBV30 and TRBJ1-6, with D possibly TRBD1 on 6 matching bases. This CDR3 region has 17 residues. Germline V lookup: CDR1 GTSNPN, CDR2 SVGIG (reference sequence). Trimming pared 0 bases from V and 8 bases from J, leaving 20 bases between. The CDR3 loop is CAWSVVAGALGHSPLHF. CDR3 nucleotide sequence: TGTGCCTGGAGTGTGGTTGCGGGGGCATTGGGGCATTCACCCCTCCACTTT.

The genes are TRBV10-3 and TRBJ1-4; D gene ambiguous. V was clipped by 2 bases and J by 5 bases, with 6 bases between them. The CDR3 covers 13 residues. Per germline, CDR1 ENHRY and CDR2 SYGVKD. The CDR3 coding sequence is TGTGCCATCAGTGAGGGAGTAAATGAAAAACTGTTTTTT. This encodes CAISEGVNEKLFF.

This chain joins TRBV11-2 and TRBJ1-1; the D gene is possibly TRBD1 (6 bases). This CDR3 contains 14 residues. Germline-derived CDR1 and CDR2 are SGHAT and FQNNGV. With 9 bases removed from V and 1 base from J, the gap between germline ends came to 15 bases. DNA for the CDR3: TGTGCCAGTCAACAGGGACCCCAGAACACTGAAGCTTTCTTT. This sequence encodes CASQQGPQNTEAFF.

The chain carries TRBV5-1 and TRBJ1-4; 7 bases fit TRBD1. The trim removed 4 bases at V and 7 bases at J, leaving 10 bases unmatched. Germline V gene data show CDR1 as SGHRS and CDR2 as YFSETQ. The CDR3 sequence is 15 residues long. The CDR3 sequence is CASSERQGFAEKLFF. The CDR3 coding sequence is TGCGCCAGCAGCGAAAGACAGGGTTTCGCTGAAAAACTGTTTTTT.

This sequence joins TRBV6-5 and TRBJ2-1, with 9 bases fitting TRBD1. Germline CDR1 and CDR2: MNHEY and SVGAGI. This CDR3 contains 15 residues. With 6 bases clipped from V and 3 bases from J, the junction kept 6 bases outside the gene matches. The CDR3 spells CASRRGQGLYNEQFF. The DNA for the CDR3 is TGTGCCAGCAGGCGGGGACAGGGACTCTACAATGAGCAGTTCTTC.